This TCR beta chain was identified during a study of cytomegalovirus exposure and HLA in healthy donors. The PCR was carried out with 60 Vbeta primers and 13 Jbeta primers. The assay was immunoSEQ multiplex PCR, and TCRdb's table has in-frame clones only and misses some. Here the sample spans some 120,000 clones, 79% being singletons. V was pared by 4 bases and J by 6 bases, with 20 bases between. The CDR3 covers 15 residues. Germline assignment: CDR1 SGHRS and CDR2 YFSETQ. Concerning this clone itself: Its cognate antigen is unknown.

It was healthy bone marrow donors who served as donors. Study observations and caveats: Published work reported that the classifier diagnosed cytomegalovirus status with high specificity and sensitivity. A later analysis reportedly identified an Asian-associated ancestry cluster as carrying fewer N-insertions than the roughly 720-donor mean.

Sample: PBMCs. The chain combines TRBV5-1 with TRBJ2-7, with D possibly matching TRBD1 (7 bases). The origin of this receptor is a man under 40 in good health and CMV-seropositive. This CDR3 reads CASSHEATGRSEQYF. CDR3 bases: TGCGCCAGCAGCCATGAGGCGACAGGGAGGTCCGAGCAGTACTTC. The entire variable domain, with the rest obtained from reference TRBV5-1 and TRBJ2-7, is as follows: KAGVTQTPRYLIKTRGQQVTLSCSPISGHRSVSWYQQTPGQGLQFLFEYFSETQRNKGNFPGRFSGRQFSNSRSEMNVSTLELGDSALYLCASSHEATGRSEQYFGPGTRLTVT.